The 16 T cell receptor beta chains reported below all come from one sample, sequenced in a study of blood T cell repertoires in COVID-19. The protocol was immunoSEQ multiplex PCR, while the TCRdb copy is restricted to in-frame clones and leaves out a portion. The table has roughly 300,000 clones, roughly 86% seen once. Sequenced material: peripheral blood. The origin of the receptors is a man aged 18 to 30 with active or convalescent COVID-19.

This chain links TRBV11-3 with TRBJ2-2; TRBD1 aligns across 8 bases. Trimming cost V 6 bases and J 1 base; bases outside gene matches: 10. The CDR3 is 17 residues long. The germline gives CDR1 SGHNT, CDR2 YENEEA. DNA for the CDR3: TGTGCCAGCAGACACCCAAGGGGGACAGGGAACACCGGGGAGCTGTTTTTT. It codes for CASRHPRGTGNTGELFF.

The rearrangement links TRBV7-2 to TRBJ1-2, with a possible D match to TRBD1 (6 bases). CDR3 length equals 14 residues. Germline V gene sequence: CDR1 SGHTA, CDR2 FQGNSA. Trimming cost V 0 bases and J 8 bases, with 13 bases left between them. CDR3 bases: TGTGCCAGCAGCTTAGCGGCCAGGGGCCGAGGCTACACCTTC. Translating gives CASSLAARGRGYTF.

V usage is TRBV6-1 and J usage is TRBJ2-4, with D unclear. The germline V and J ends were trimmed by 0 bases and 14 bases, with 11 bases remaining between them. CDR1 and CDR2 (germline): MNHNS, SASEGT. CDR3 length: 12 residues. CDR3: CASSEARGFEYF. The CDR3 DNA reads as TGTGCCAGCAGTGAAGCGCGAGGATTCGAGTACTTC.

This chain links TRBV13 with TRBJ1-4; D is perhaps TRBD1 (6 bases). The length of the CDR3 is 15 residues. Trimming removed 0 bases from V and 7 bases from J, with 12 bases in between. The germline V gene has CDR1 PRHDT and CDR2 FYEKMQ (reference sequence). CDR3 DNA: TGTGCCAGCAGCTTAGGCCAGAGCAGGGGTGAAAAACTGTTTTTT. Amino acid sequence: CASSLGQSRGEKLFF.

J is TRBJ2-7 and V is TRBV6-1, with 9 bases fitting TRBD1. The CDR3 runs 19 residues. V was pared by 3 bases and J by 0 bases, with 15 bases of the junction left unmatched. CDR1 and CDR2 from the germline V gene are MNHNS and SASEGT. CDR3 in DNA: TGTGCCAGCAGTGAGTTCTCCGGGACAGGGCTGCGGGGCTCCTACGAGCAGTACTTC. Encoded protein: CASSEFSGTGLRGSYEQYF.

CDR3 coding DNA: TGCGCCAGCAGCATCCATGTTAACACTGAAGCTTTCTTT. This translates into CASSIHVNTEAFF. The rearrangement links TRBV5-1 to TRBJ1-1; unclear D gene. The CDR3 runs 13 residues. Per germline, CDR1 SGHRS and CDR2 YFSETQ. V was clipped by 4 bases and J by 2 bases, with 9 bases between them.

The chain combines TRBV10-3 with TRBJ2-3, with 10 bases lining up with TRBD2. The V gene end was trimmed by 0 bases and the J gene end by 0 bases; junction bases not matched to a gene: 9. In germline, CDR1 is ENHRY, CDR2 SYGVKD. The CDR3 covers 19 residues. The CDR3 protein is CAISESQTSGASSTDTQYF. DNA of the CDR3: TGTGCCATCAGTGAGTCGCAAACTAGCGGGGCCTCTAGCACAGATACGCAGTATTTT.

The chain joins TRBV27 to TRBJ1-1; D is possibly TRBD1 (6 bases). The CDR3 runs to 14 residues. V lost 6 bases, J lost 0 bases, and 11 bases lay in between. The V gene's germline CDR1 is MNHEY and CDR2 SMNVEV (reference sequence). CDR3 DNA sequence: TGTGCCAGCAGCGCAGGGGCTCTGAACACTGAAGCTTTCTTT. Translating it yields CASSAGALNTEAFF.

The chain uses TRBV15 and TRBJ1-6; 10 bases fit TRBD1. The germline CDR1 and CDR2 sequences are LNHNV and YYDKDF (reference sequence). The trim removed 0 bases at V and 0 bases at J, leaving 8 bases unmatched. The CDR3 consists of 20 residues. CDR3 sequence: CATSRDPEGQGSSYNSPLHF. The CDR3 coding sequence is TGTGCCACCAGCAGAGATCCTGAGGGACAGGGGAGCTCCTATAATTCACCCCTCCACTTT.

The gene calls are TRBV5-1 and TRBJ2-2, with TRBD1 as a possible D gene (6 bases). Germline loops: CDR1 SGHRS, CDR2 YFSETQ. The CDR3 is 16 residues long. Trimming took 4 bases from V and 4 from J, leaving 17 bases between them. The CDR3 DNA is TGCGCCAGCAGCACCCCCGACAGGTCTATCACCGGGGAGCTGTTTTTT. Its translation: CASSTPDRSITGELFF. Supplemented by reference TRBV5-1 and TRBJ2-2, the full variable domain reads KAGVTQTPRYLIKTRGQQVTLSCSPISGHRSVSWYQQTPGQGLQFLFEYFSETQRNKGNFPGRFSGRQFSNSRSEMNVSTLELGDSALYLCASSTPDRSITGELFFGEGSRLTVL.

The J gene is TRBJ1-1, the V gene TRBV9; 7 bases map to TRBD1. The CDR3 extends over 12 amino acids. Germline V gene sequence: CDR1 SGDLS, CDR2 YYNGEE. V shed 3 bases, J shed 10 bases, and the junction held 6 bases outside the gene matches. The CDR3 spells CASSDRGGRAFF. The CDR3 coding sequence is TGTGCCAGCAGCGACAGGGGAGGCCGAGCTTTCTTT.

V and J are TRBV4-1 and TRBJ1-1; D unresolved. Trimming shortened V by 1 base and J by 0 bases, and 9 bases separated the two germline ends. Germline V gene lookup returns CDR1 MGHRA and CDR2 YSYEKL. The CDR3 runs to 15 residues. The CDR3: CASSQGEDLNTEAFF. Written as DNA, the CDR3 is TGCGCCAGCAGCCAAGGGGAGGATCTGAACACTGAAGCTTTCTTT.

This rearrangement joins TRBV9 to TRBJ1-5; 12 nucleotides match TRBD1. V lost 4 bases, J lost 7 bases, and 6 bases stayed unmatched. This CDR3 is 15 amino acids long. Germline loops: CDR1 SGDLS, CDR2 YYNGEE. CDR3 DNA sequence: TGTGCCAGCAGCTCGGGACAGGGGGCCGGCCAGCCCCAGCATTTT. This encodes CASSSGQGAGQPQHF. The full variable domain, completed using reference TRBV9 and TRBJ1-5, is DSGVTQTPKHLITATGQRVTLRCSPRSGDLSVYWYQQSLDQGLQFLIQYYNGEERAKGNILERFSAQQFPDLHSELNLSSLELGDSALYFCASSSGQGAGQPQHFGDGTRLSIL.

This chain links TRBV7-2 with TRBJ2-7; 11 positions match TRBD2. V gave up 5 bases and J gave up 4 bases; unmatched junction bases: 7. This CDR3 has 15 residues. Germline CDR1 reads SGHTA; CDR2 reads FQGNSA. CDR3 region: CASSPGLAGLYEQYF. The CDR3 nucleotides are TGTGCCAGCAGCCCTGGACTAGCGGGCCTGTACGAGCAGTACTTC.

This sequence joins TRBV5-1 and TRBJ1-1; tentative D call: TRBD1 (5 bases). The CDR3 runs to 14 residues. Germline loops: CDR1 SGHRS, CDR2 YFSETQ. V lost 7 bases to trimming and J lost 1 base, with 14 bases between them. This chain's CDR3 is CASSDGTGNTEAFF. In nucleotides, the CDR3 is TGCGCCAGCTCCGATGGAACAGGGAACACTGAAGCTTTCTTT.

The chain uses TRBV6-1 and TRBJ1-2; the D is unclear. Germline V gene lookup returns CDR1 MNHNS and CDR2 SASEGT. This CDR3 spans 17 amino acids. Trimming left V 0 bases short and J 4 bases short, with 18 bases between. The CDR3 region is CASSEAVYTAGFYGYTF. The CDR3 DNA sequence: TGTGCCAGCAGTGAAGCGGTTTACACAGCAGGATTCTATGGCTACACCTTC.